These T cell receptor beta chains were read from a single sample in a study of blood T cell repertoires in COVID-19. Profiled with immunoSEQ multiplex PCR; TCRdb holds only in-frame clones, not every one. The sample shows about 150,000 clones, 65% to 80% of them seen only once. Sequenced sample: peripheral blood. These receptors originate from a man aged 50-60 years with acute or convalescent COVID-19. The CDR3 runs from the conserved cysteine through the conserved F or W. D genes are given only for firm matches. Size tells how often a clone was seen (once, few, many) or the class of an expanded clone, and some rows leave it out.

CDR3 length: 14; clone size: .; J gene: TRBJ1-1; V gene: TRBV14; D gene: .; CDR3 DNA: TGTGCCAGCAGCCAAGATCAGGGTTGGACTGAAGCTTTCTTT; CDR3 protein: CASSQDQGWTEAFF
CDR3 length: 16; clone size: once; J gene: TRBJ2-2; V gene: TRBV5-1; D gene: .; CDR3 DNA: TGCGCCAGCAGCTTGGCCGGGGGAACGAACACCGGGGAGCTGTTTTTT; CDR3 protein: CASSLAGGTNTGELFF
CDR3 length: 17; clone size: .; J gene: TRBJ1-2; V gene: TRBV9; D gene: TRBD1; CDR3 DNA: TGTGCCAGCAGCGTAGGGTCGGCAGGACAGGGGTTCTATGGCTACACCTTC; CDR3 protein: CASSVGSAGQGFYGYTF
CDR3 length: 17; clone size: .; J gene: TRBJ2-3; V gene: TRBV27; D gene: TRBD2; CDR3 DNA: TGTGCCAGCAGTCCATTTAGCGGGGGGGCGAGGGCAGATACGCAGTATTTT; CDR3 protein: CASSPFSGGARADTQYF
CDR3 length: 11; clone size: .; J gene: TRBJ1-2; V gene: TRBV29-1; D gene: .; CDR3 DNA: TGCAGCGCTCAGGGCCGTCATGGCTACACCTTC; CDR3 protein: CSAQGRHGYTF
CDR3 length: 13; clone size: .; J gene: TRBJ1-1; V gene: TRBV7-2; D gene: .; CDR3 DNA: TGTGCCAGCAGTTACAGGGTGGACACTGAAGCTTTCTTT; CDR3 protein: CASSYRVDTEAFF
CDR3 length: 15; clone size: few; J gene: TRBJ2-3; V gene: TRBV6-4; D gene: TRBD2; CDR3 DNA: TGTGCCAGCTCCCCGCTAGCGGGGGGGCCAGATACGCAGTATTTT; CDR3 protein: CASSPLAGGPDTQYF
CDR3 length: 16; clone size: few; J gene: TRBJ1-5; V gene: TRBV14; D gene: .; CDR3 DNA: TGTGCCAGCAGCCGAACCCCCAGTTCGAGCAATCAGCCCCAGCATTTT; CDR3 protein: CASSRTPSSSNQPQHF
CDR3 length: 17; clone size: .; J gene: TRBJ2-2; V gene: TRBV18; D gene: TRBD1; CDR3 DNA: TGTGCCAGCTCACCACCTAGAGGACAGGGCAACACCGGGGAGCTGTTTTTT; CDR3 protein: CASSPPRGQGNTGELFF
CDR3 length: 15; clone size: .; J gene: TRBJ1-2; V gene: TRBV18; D gene: TRBD1; CDR3 DNA: TGTGCCAGCTCACAGGAGACAGGGGAATACTATGGCTACACCTTC; CDR3 protein: CASSQETGEYYGYTF
CDR3 length: 14; clone size: few; J gene: TRBJ2-1; V gene: TRBV14; D gene: TRBD1; CDR3 DNA: TGTGCCAGTGCACGGGACAGGGCCGACAATGAGCAGTTCTTC; CDR3 protein: CASARDRADNEQFF
CDR3 length: 16; clone size: .; J gene: TRBJ2-1; V gene: TRBV25-1; D gene: .; CDR3 DNA: TGTGCCAGCAGTGATGGCGGGCGGACCAACTACAATGAGCAGTTCTTC; CDR3 protein: CASSDGGRTNYNEQFF
CDR3 length: 15; clone size: few; J gene: TRBJ2-5; V gene: TRBV6-5; D gene: TRBD2; CDR3 DNA: TGTGCCAGCAGTTACCCAGGGACTAGCAGAGAGACCCAGTACTTC; CDR3 protein: CASSYPGTSRETQYF
CDR3 length: 17; clone size: .; J gene: TRBJ2-5; V gene: TRBV5-1; D gene: .; CDR3 DNA: TGCGCCAGCAGCTTGGCTCCGGGAGTGGCGAGCCAAGAGACCCAGTACTTC; CDR3 protein: CASSLAPGVASQETQYF
CDR3 length: 14; clone size: .; J gene: TRBJ2-5; V gene: TRBV5-6; D gene: .; CDR3 DNA: TGTGCCAGCAGCTTCAGGGGAACCTTTGAGACCCAGTACTTC; CDR3 protein: CASSFRGTFETQYF
CDR3 length: 16; clone size: .; J gene: TRBJ2-3; V gene: TRBV11-2; D gene: TRBD1; CDR3 DNA: TGTGCCAGCAGCTTCGGACCGGGACAGGGCACAGATACGCAGTATTTT; CDR3 protein: CASSFGPGQGTDTQYF
CDR3 length: 17; clone size: .; J gene: TRBJ2-4; V gene: TRBV5-6; D gene: TRBD1; CDR3 DNA: TGTGCCAGCAGCCCGAAAGGACAGGCAGGCGCCAAAAACATTCAGTACTTC; CDR3 protein: CASSPKGQAGAKNIQYF
CDR3 length: 14; clone size: few; J gene: TRBJ1-5; V gene: TRBV24-1; D gene: .; CDR3 DNA: TGTGCCACCAGTGTTGCGGCAGGCAATCAGCCCCAGCATTTT; CDR3 protein: CATSVAAGNQPQHF
CDR3 length: 14; clone size: .; J gene: TRBJ1-6; V gene: TRBV6-1; D gene: .; CDR3 DNA: TGTGCCAGCAGTGACAGGGGCGATAATTCACCCCTCCACTTT; CDR3 protein: CASSDRGDNSPLHF
CDR3 length: 15; clone size: .; J gene: TRBJ2-1; V gene: TRBV4-1; D gene: TRBD2; CDR3 DNA: TGCGCCAGCAGCCAAGCGCTAGCGGGGGGCAATGAGCAGTTCTTC; CDR3 protein: CASSQALAGGNEQFF
CDR3 length: 15; clone size: .; J gene: TRBJ1-4; V gene: TRBV19; D gene: .; CDR3 DNA: TGTGCCAGTAGTATAAGAGGAAACCTTAATGAAAAACTGTTTTTT; CDR3 protein: CASSIRGNLNEKLFF
CDR3 length: 15; clone size: .; J gene: TRBJ1-5; V gene: TRBV4-1; D gene: .; CDR3 DNA: TGCGCCAGCAGCCGAGAAGGGGGAGGGAATCAGCCCCAGCATTTT; CDR3 protein: CASSREGGGNQPQHF
CDR3 length: 14; clone size: .; J gene: TRBJ2-7; V gene: TRBV7-3; D gene: .; CDR3 DNA: TGTGCCAGCAGCATTAAAGGGGGTGGAAACGAGCAGTACTTC; CDR3 protein: CASSIKGGGNEQYF
CDR3 length: 14; clone size: .; J gene: TRBJ2-3; V gene: TRBV30; D gene: TRBD2; CDR3 DNA: TGTGCCTGGAGCCTCGGACTAGCGGGGAATACGCAGTATTTT; CDR3 protein: CAWSLGLAGNTQYF
CDR3 length: 13; clone size: many; J gene: TRBJ1-5; V gene: TRBV6-2/TRBV6-3; D gene: .; CDR3 DNA: TGTGCCAGCAGTCGGGATTGGAATCAGCCCCAGCATTTT; CDR3 protein: CASSRDWNQPQHF
CDR3 length: 15; clone size: .; J gene: TRBJ2-5; V gene: TRBV6-5; D gene: TRBD1; CDR3 DNA: TGTGCCAGCAGACCTCGACAGGGGGCTAGGGAGACCCAGTACTTC; CDR3 protein: CASRPRQGARETQYF
CDR3 length: 16; clone size: few; J gene: TRBJ1-6; V gene: TRBV15; D gene: TRBD1; CDR3 DNA: TGTGCCACCAGCAGAGGGGGGACAGGGGGGATTTCACCCCTCCACTTT; CDR3 protein: CATSRGGTGGISPLHF
CDR3 length: 15; clone size: .; J gene: TRBJ2-7; V gene: TRBV5-1; D gene: TRBD2; CDR3 DNA: TGCGCCAGCAGCTTGACTAGCGGGGCCTATTACGAGCAGTACTTC; CDR3 protein: CASSLTSGAYYEQYF
CDR3 length: 13; clone size: .; J gene: TRBJ1-2; V gene: TRBV4-1; D gene: TRBD1; CDR3 DNA: TGCGCCAGCAGCCCGGGACAGGGCTATGGCTACACCTTC; CDR3 protein: CASSPGQGYGYTF
CDR3 length: 17; clone size: .; J gene: TRBJ1-6; V gene: TRBV10-3; D gene: .; CDR3 DNA: TGTGCCATCAGTGAGTCGAATCCCGGTACTTCAAGTTCACCCCTCCACTTT; CDR3 protein: CAISESNPGTSSSPLHF
CDR3 length: 16; clone size: .; J gene: TRBJ2-7; V gene: TRBV6-5; D gene: TRBD2; CDR3 DNA: TGTGCCAGCAGTTACGGGACTAGCGGGGACCCCTACGAGCAGTACTTC; CDR3 protein: CASSYGTSGDPYEQYF
CDR3 length: 14; clone size: .; J gene: TRBJ2-2; V gene: TRBV7-9; D gene: .; CDR3 DNA: TGTGCCAGCAGCTTTACGGGGACTGCCGGGGAGCTGTTTTTT; CDR3 protein: CASSFTGTAGELFF
CDR3 length: 15; clone size: .; J gene: TRBJ2-3; V gene: TRBV7-2; D gene: TRBD2; CDR3 DNA: TGTGCCAGCAGCTTTCAGCGGGGGGGTGGAGATACGCAGTATTTT; CDR3 protein: CASSFQRGGGDTQYF
CDR3 length: 17; clone size: .; J gene: TRBJ1-1; V gene: TRBV7-2; D gene: TRBD1; CDR3 DNA: TGTGCCAGCAGCAGGGGGGACAGGGGCCCCTGGGACTCTGAAGCTTTCTTT; CDR3 protein: CASSRGDRGPWDSEAFF
CDR3 length: 17; clone size: .; J gene: TRBJ2-2; V gene: TRBV27; D gene: TRBD1; CDR3 DNA: TGTGCCAGCAGTTTGGGGTCCGGACAGGGGGGGACCGGGGAGCTGTTTTTT; CDR3 protein: CASSLGSGQGGTGELFF
CDR3 length: 13; clone size: .; J gene: TRBJ1-2; V gene: TRBV10-1; D gene: .; CDR3 DNA: TGCGCCAGCAGTGATGGACAAGGCTATGGCTACACCTTC; CDR3 protein: CASSDGQGYGYTF
CDR3 length: 13; clone size: .; J gene: TRBJ1-3; V gene: TRBV2; D gene: TRBD1; CDR3 DNA: TGTGCCAGCAGGAGGGGACAGGGAGACACCATATATTTT; CDR3 protein: CASRRGQGDTIYF
CDR3 length: 14; clone size: .; J gene: TRBJ1-4; V gene: TRBV19; D gene: TRBD1; CDR3 DNA: TGTGCCAGTAGTATACTGGACAGGAATGAAAAACTGTTTTTT; CDR3 protein: CASSILDRNEKLFF
CDR3 length: 14; clone size: .; J gene: TRBJ1-2; V gene: TRBV5-1; D gene: .; CDR3 DNA: TGCGCCAGCAGCTCCCAACCCGGGAACTATGGCTACACCTTC; CDR3 protein: CASSSQPGNYGYTF
CDR3 length: 16; clone size: .; J gene: TRBJ1-5; V gene: TRBV4-1; D gene: TRBD1; CDR3 DNA: TGCGCCAGCAGCCACCCACAGGGGAAAGCGAATCAGCCCCAGCATTTT; CDR3 protein: CASSHPQGKANQPQHF
CDR3 length: 14; clone size: .; J gene: TRBJ2-2; V gene: TRBV2; D gene: TRBD1; CDR3 DNA: TGTGCCAGCAGTAGACAGGGATTCACCGGGGAGCTGTTTTTT; CDR3 protein: CASSRQGFTGELFF
CDR3 length: 13; clone size: .; J gene: TRBJ1-2; V gene: TRBV30; D gene: .; CDR3 DNA: TGTGCCTGGAGCCCAGGGGAGGGCTATGGCTACACCTTC; CDR3 protein: CAWSPGEGYGYTF
CDR3 length: 15; clone size: few; J gene: TRBJ2-5; V gene: TRBV11-2; D gene: TRBD2; CDR3 DNA: TGTGCCAGCAGCTCGACTAGCGGGAGCCAAGAGACCCAGTACTTC; CDR3 protein: CASSSTSGSQETQYF
CDR3 length: 15; clone size: .; J gene: TRBJ1-1; V gene: TRBV7-9; D gene: .; CDR3 DNA: TGTGCCAGCAGCTTAGTTACCTCGGGGAGCACTGAAGCTTTCTTT; CDR3 protein: CASSLVTSGSTEAFF